The 3 T cell receptor beta chains presented below share a single source sample, sequenced in a study of spatial heterogeneity in lung cancer. Study-level results: Tumoral mutation counts were tracked by counts of expanded intratumoral alpha and beta TCRs.

MiXCR was run by TCRdb on the 5' RACE reads, yielding one entry per CDR3 protein. The sample records 20,000 to 25,000 distinct CDR3 sequences, approximately 4.8% being singletons. The antigens these receptors bind are not known. Time point given: sample taken at primary tumor resection. Specimen: lung tumor tissue, collected at surgery. All receptors come from a male donor with early-stage non-small cell lung cancer.

By sample share, this clonotype is medium-sized. This chain connects TRBV12-3 or TRBV12-4 to TRBJ1-5, with 9 positions matching TRBD1. The CDR3 consists of 15 residues. Trimming cost V 1 base and J 6 bases; bases outside gene matches: 4. CDR3 amino acids: CASSLVQGAGQPQHF. CDR3 DNA sequence: TGTGCCAGCAGTTTAGTACAGGGGGCCGGTCAGCCCCAGCATTTT.

This clonotype appeared many times. The chain combines TRBV5-1 with TRBJ1-2; the D is unclear. Germline lookup yields CDR1 SGHRS and CDR2 YFSETQ. The CDR3 runs 15 residues. The V end lost 0 bases, the J end lost 2 bases, and 11 bases lay between the germline ends. CDR3 coding DNA: TGCGCCAGCAGCTTGGGAACAGAAGCAAACTATGGCTACACCTTC. Its protein is CASSLGTEANYGYTF.

This clonotype has ten or more counts. J is TRBJ1-3 and V is TRBV7-8, with D perhaps TRBD1 (5 bases). Trimming stripped 0 bases from V and 0 bases from J, with 9 bases between. Per the germline V gene, CDR1 is SGHVS and CDR2 is FQNEAQ. This CDR3 region has 16 residues. The CDR3 DNA reads as TGTGCCAGCAGCTTAGCGGGCAGGGCCTCTGGAAACACCATATATTTT. Residues: CASSLAGRASGNTIYF.